One and the same sample provided the 30 T cell receptor beta chains below, sequenced in a study of regulatory T cells in long-lasting Graves disease. Sample time point: newly diagnosed GD, antithyroid drugs for less than 3 months. Generation of the TCR library employed RNA extracted from PBMCs. Relying on iRepertoire HTBI primers and Arm-PCR of CDR3 regions, the team built TCR beta libraries. Using its own MiXCR run on the multiplex PCR reads, TCRdb lists one record per CDR3 protein. Among fewer than 400,000 distinct CDR3 sequences listed, more than 15% were seen once. This specimen was peripheral blood mononuclear cells (PBMCs), taken at new diagnosis, from a patient treated with antithyroid drugs. Source of these receptors: a female donor with Graves disease.

This clonotype was found many times. The rearrangement uses TRBV14 and TRBJ2-7, with TRBD1 identical over 8 bases. V was pared by 4 bases and J by 4 bases, with 9 bases of the junction left unmatched. Germline lookup yields CDR1 SGHDN and CDR2 FVKESK. This CDR3 has 15 residues. The DNA of the CDR3 is TGTGCCAGCAGCCTCGGACAGGGTCTCGGATACGAGCAGTACTTC. Translation: CASSLGQGLGYEQYF.

This clonotype was seen ten or more times. The chain combines TRBV20-1 with TRBJ1-1, with a weak D call TRBD1 (6 bases). Germline V lookup: CDR1 DFQATT, CDR2 SNEGSKA (reference sequence). The CDR3 extends over 15 amino acids. DNA for the CDR3: TGCAGGGCCCAGGGGCTTTCGGGATTGGTAACTGAAGCTTTCTTT. Translating gives CRAQGLSGLVTEAFF.

In its sample, this clonotype was seen many times. V and J are TRBV2 and TRBJ2-3, with D tentatively TRBD1 (6 bases). Per germline, CDR1 SNHLY and CDR2 FYNNEI. V was cut by 8 bases and J by 2 bases, with 20 bases left in between. CDR3 size: 16 residues. The CDR3 DNA is TGTGCCAGCCCGAGCTCCACAGGGTCCTACACAGATACGCAGTATTTT. Protein: CASPSSTGSYTDTQYF.

Many counts were recorded for this clonotype. This chain joins TRBV6-2 or TRBV6-3 and TRBJ1-1; D gene unclear. In germline, CDR1 is MNHEY, CDR2 SVGEGT. CDR3 size: 14 residues. Trimming took off 1 base at V and 11 bases at J, with 17 bases between the two ends. For the CDR3, the DNA is TGTGCCAGCAGTTACTTCACCACCCCTGGGGAGGCTTTCTTT. Translated, it gives CASSYFTTPGEAFF.

The table lists this clonotype with many counts. This chain links TRBV27 with TRBJ1-4; D is perhaps TRBD1 (5 bases). CDR1 and CDR2 (germline): MNHEY, SMNVEV (reference sequence). The CDR3 runs 14 residues. V was pared by 4 bases and J by 7 bases, with 13 bases between. The CDR3 region is CASSSPQGGEKLFF. CDR3 nucleotides: TGTGCCAGCAGTTCTCCCCAGGGCGGTGAAAAACTGTTTTTT.

This clonotype appeared a few times. The junction shows a germline mismatch at one end, possibly a read error. This chain connects TRBV28 to TRBJ1-2; 8 positions match TRBD1. Germline CDR1 reads MDHEN; CDR2 reads SYDVKM. This CDR3 region has 13 residues. CDR3 amino acids: CASSSDRAWENPF. The CDR3 bases are TGTGCCAGCAGTTCGGACAGGGCCTGGGAGAACCCCTTC.

This clonotype was observed many times. This chain uses TRBV11-3 with TRBJ2-2; 8 bases align to TRBD2. Unmatched junction bases numbered 5, after V lost 5 bases and J lost 3 bases. The CDR3 spans 15 residues. CDR1 and CDR2 (germline): SGHNT, YENEEA. The CDR3 is CASSLGLVDTGELFF. In nucleotides, the CDR3 is TGTGCCAGCAGCCTGGGACTAGTGGACACCGGGGAGCTGTTTTTT.

V usage is TRBV10-3 and J usage is TRBJ2-3; 9 nucleotides agree with TRBD1. Trimming took 6 bases from V and 3 from J; bases not matched to a gene: 7. The CDR3 loop spans 15 amino acids. CDR1 is ENHRY and CDR2 is SYGVKD in the germline V gene. CDR3 nucleotide sequence: TGTGCCATCAGAAAGACAGGGGGGATGACAGATACGCAGTATTTT. Its translation: CAIRKTGGMTDTQYF.

This clonotype was counted at least ten times. V is TRBV19 and J is TRBJ1-1; 8 bases are a match to TRBD1. Germline trimming cut 5 bases from V and 4 bases from J; bases unmatched to any gene: 6. Germline V lookup: CDR1 LNHDA, CDR2 SQIVND (reference sequence). This CDR3 has 14 residues. Written as DNA, the CDR3 is TGTGCCAGTAGTCCCCCCAGGGGGCCCACTGAAGCTTTCTTT. Translating it yields CASSPPRGPTEAFF.

This clonotype came up many times. DNA for the CDR3: TGTGCCAGCAGTTACTCGAAAGGGACTAGCGGGATTTACAATGAGCAGTTCTTC. Protein sequence: CASSYSKGTSGIYNEQFF. This chain links TRBV6-9 with TRBJ2-1; 13 bases are a match to TRBD2. The CDR3 has 18 amino acids. The V gene end was trimmed by 3 bases and the J gene end by 4 bases; junction bases not matched to a gene: 9. CDR1 and CDR2 from the germline V gene are MNHGY and SVAAGI.

This clonotype was seen more than once but under ten times. The V and J genes are TRBV9 and TRBJ2-3, with unresolved D. Trimming left V 3 bases short and J 0 bases short, with 11 bases between. There are 15 residues in the CDR3. Germline loops: CDR1 SGDLS, CDR2 YYNGEE. CDR3 in DNA: TGTGCCAGCAGCGCGAGGACGGTGAGCACAGATACGCAGTATTTT. Its translation is CASSARTVSTDTQYF.

Ten or more counts support this clonotype. CDR3 amino acids: CASSLRTSGRSSYEQYF. The CDR3 DNA follows: TGTGCCAGCAGCTTAAGGACTAGCGGGAGGAGCTCCTACGAGCAGTACTTC. The chain links TRBV11-3 to TRBJ2-7; TRBD2 matches 14 bases. The CDR3 extends over 17 amino acids. The junction had 3 bases not matched to a gene; V was cut back by 2 bases and J by 0 bases. Per the germline V gene, CDR1 is SGHNT and CDR2 is YENEEA.

To note about this clonotype: A far larger clone lies a single base away; this is likely a read error. The chain uses TRBV2 and TRBJ2-1; 7 bases agree with TRBD2. Germline CDR1 is SNHLY and CDR2 is FYNNEI. The CDR3 totals 13 residues. V lost 7 bases, J lost 5 bases, and 5 bases stayed unmatched. In DNA, the CDR3 is TGTGCCAGCACCCTGACTAGCCACAATGAGCAGTTCTTC. Translated: CASTLTSHNEQFF.

This clonotype was found many times. The chain couples TRBV5-4 to TRBJ2-3; no clear D. This CDR3 contains 16 residues. V lost 4 bases to trimming and J lost 0 bases, with 15 bases between them. CDR1 and CDR2 (germline): SGHNT, YYREEE (reference sequence). CDR3 sequence: CASSPFRAVSTDTQYF. The CDR3 DNA reads TGTGCCAGCAGCCCCTTTCGGGCGGTAAGCACAGATACGCAGTATTTT.

This clonotype was observed at least ten times. The chain links TRBV30 to TRBJ1-1; D unclear. V lost 3 bases and J 5 bases, leaving 10 bases between the germline ends. Looked up from germline, CDR1 is GTSNPN and CDR2 is SVGIG (reference sequence). This CDR3 has 12 amino acids. The CDR3 region has the DNA TGTGCCTGGAGCCACGGGTTGACTGAAGCTTTCTTT. It translates to CAWSHGLTEAFF.

This clonotype was counted ten times or more. The V and J genes are TRBV12-3 or TRBV12-4 and TRBJ2-1; TRBD2 aligns across 13 bases. With V trimmed by 4 bases and J by 6 bases, 9 bases remained unmatched. The CDR3 contains 17 residues. In DNA form, the CDR3 reads TGTGCCAGCAGTTCGCGGACTAGCGGGAGTAGCTTCAATGAGCAGTTCTTC. Translation gives CASSSRTSGSSFNEQFF.

As concerns this clonotype: The conserved phenylalanine or tryptophan normally closing the CDR3 is absent here, so this likely arose from a read error. Because the CDR3's place on the DNA is in doubt, the DNA is left out and the CDR3 is given as listed by TCRdb. J is TRBJ2-5 and V is TRBV20-1; no DNA check was done on the table's D call, TRBD2. The CDR3 numbers 13 amino acids, ends counted. Germline V gene lookup returns CDR1 DFQATT and CDR2 SNEGSKA (reference sequence). This chain's CDR3 is CSAFGLAGETQSL.

This clonotype was found many times. The chain combines TRBV6-1 with TRBJ1-6; D is unclear. V lost 4 bases and J lost 0, with 16 bases in between. Per the germline V gene, CDR1 is MNHNS and CDR2 is SASEGT. CDR3 length equals 18 residues. CDR3 DNA: TGTGCCAGCAGTGGTAACGGCCCATGGAGCTCCTATAATTCACCCCTCCACTTT. Protein sequence: CASSGNGPWSSYNSPLHF.

The sample holds many counts of this clonotype. The chain carries TRBV5-1 and TRBJ2-2; D perhaps matches TRBD2 (5 bases). There are 19 residues in the CDR3. Germline V CDR1 and CDR2: SGHRS, YFSETQ. Trimming removed 0 bases at V and 0 bases at J, with 18 bases between. The CDR3 reads CASSLGAVAQLTNTGELFF. The CDR3 bases are TGCGCCAGCAGCTTGGGAGCGGTAGCTCAGCTAACGAACACCGGGGAGCTGTTTTTT.

The chain has TRBV19 and TRBJ1-1; unclear D gene. Germline V gives CDR1 LNHDA, CDR2 SQIVND (reference sequence). The CDR3 has 14 residues. V was clipped by 3 bases and J by 1 base, with 9 bases between them. The CDR3 region is CASSIPGKNTEAFF. The CDR3, as DNA: TGTGCCAGTAGTATCCCCGGCAAGAACACTGAAGCTTTCTTT.

The chain carries TRBV2 and TRBJ1-4; tentatively, D is TRBD1 (6 bases). V was trimmed by 6 bases and J by 5 bases, leaving 19 bases between them. This CDR3 has 16 amino acids. The germline V gene has CDR1 SNHLY and CDR2 FYNNEI. The CDR3 DNA follows: TGTGCCAGCAGCCCTTGGGGGGGGGGCTCCAATGAAAAACTGTTTTTT. Amino acids: CASSPWGGGSNEKLFF.

This chain uses TRBV3-1 with TRBJ2-7; D gene ambiguous. This CDR3 spans 12 amino acids. Trimming cost V 1 base and J 6 bases, with 7 bases left between them. Germline V gives CDR1 LGHDT, CDR2 YNNKEL (reference sequence). The CDR3 here is CASSQVLAEQYF. The CDR3 DNA is TGTGCCAGCAGCCAAGTTCTCGCCGAGCAGTACTTC.

This clonotype showed up many times. V gene TRBV24-1 combines with J gene TRBJ2-5; 8 bases agree with TRBD1. Trimming removed 3 bases from V and 2 bases from J; junction bases left unmatched: 7. Per the germline V gene, CDR1 is KGHDR and CDR2 is SFDVKD. This CDR3 spans 16 amino acids. CDR3 protein: CATSDAGGEVQETQYF. The CDR3 region has the DNA TGTGCCACCAGTGATGCAGGGGGCGAGGTTCAAGAGACCCAGTACTTC.

The V call is TRBV11-2, the J call TRBJ1-6; 8 bases align to TRBD1. Germline V gene lookup returns CDR1 SGHAT and CDR2 FQNNGV. The CDR3 has 16 amino acids. V gave up 4 bases and J gave up 7 bases; unmatched junction bases: 9. The CDR3 loop is CASSSPRTGINSPLHF. As DNA, the CDR3 is TGTGCCAGCAGCTCTCCGAGGACAGGGATAAATTCACCCCTCCACTTT.

In this sample, this clonotype turned up many times. This chain joins TRBV27 and TRBJ1-1; 9 bases match TRBD1. V lost 3 bases and J lost 0; bases outside the gene matches: 5. CDR1 and CDR2 from the germline V gene are MNHEY and SMNVEV (reference sequence). CDR3 size: 16 residues. The CDR3, as DNA: TGTGCCAGCAGTTTGGGACAGGGTCCCTTGAACACTGAAGCTTTCTTT. It yields the protein CASSLGQGPLNTEAFF.

This chain joins TRBV15 and TRBJ2-1; the D call may be TRBD1 or TRBD2 (5 bases each). The germline V gene encodes CDR1 LNHNV and CDR2 YYDKDF (reference sequence). This CDR3 comprises 12 residues. V lost 8 bases, J lost 7 bases, and 12 bases lay in between. CDR3 residues: CATGGLTNEQFF. DNA of the CDR3: TGTGCCACCGGGGGTTTGACGAATGAGCAGTTCTTC.

As for this clonotype: Given a much more abundant clone one base away, this may be a read error. The gene calls are TRBV7-2 and TRBJ2-7; 8 bases fit TRBD2. The CDR3 sequence is 16 residues long. Per germline, CDR1 SGHTA and CDR2 FQGNSA. The CDR3 reads CAGSVPSGSLSYEQYF. In nucleotides, the CDR3 is TGTGCCGGCAGTGTCCCTAGCGGGTCGCTCTCCTACGAGCAGTACTTC.

This clonotype was seen ten or more times. The J gene is TRBJ2-3, the V gene TRBV7-9, with D perhaps matching TRBD1 (5 bases). Trimming stripped 2 bases from V and 5 bases from J, with 17 bases between. The CDR3 covers 16 residues. The germline V gene encodes CDR1 SEHNR and CDR2 FQNEAQ (reference sequence). This CDR3 is CASSLHRPRSRDTQYF. CDR3 in DNA: TGTGCCAGCAGCTTACACAGGCCTAGGAGTCGAGATACGCAGTATTTT.

This clonotype appeared many times. The V and J genes are TRBV30 and TRBJ2-1, with 10 positions matching TRBD2. CDR1 is GTSNPN, CDR2 SVGIG, per germline (reference sequence). The CDR3 is 15 residues long. V shed 0 bases and J 6 bases; nucleotides not matched to a gene: 5. The CDR3 reads CAWSVELAGVNEQFF. CDR3 DNA sequence: TGTGCCTGGAGTGTGGAGCTAGCGGGAGTCAATGAGCAGTTCTTC. The variable domain in full, completed from reference TRBV30 and TRBJ2-1, reads SQTIHQWPATLVQPVGSPLSLECTVEGTSNPNLYWYRQAAGRGLQLLFYSVGIGQISSEVPQNLSASRPQDRQFILSSKKLLLSDSGFYLCAWSVELAGVNEQFFGPGTRLTVL.

The gene calls are TRBV20-1 and TRBJ1-5; possible D gene TRBD1, 6 bases. CDR1 and CDR2 (germline): DFQATT, SNEGSKA (reference sequence). This CDR3 is 15 amino acids long. V gave up 0 bases and J gave up 6 bases, with 15 bases separating them. The CDR3 coding sequence is TGCAGTGCTAGAGAGGCCAGGGGCCGAGGTCAGCCCCAGCATTTT. Translation: CSAREARGRGQPQHF.